This TCR beta chain was sequenced for a study of yellow fever vaccine responses in identical twins. Whole-study results and caveats: A vaccine T cell response that seemed partly convergent and partly personalized was reported in twins.

The CDR3 runs 17 residues. With 6 bases clipped from V and 2 bases from J, the junction kept 13 bases outside the gene matches. Germline CDR1 is SNHLY and CDR2 is FYNNEI. TCRdb re-called the RT-PCR reads with MiXCR, one entry per CDR3 protein. The sample yields 15,000 to 20,000 distinct CDR3 sequences, roughly 80% seen once. On this clonotype itself: Its antigen remains unknown.

This receptor was taken from a woman between 18 and 29 years old who received the yellow fever vaccine. The gene calls are TRBV2 and TRBJ2-5; 9 positions agree with TRBD1. The sequenced sample was T cells from blood (PBMCs), unsorted or a sorted subset (not recorded which), obtained before or after yellow fever vaccination (not recorded which). This CDR3 is CASRENRDREGQETQYF. For the CDR3, the DNA is TGTGCCAGCAGGGAAAATCGGGACAGGGAGGGGCAAGAGACCCAGTACTTC.